This T cell receptor beta chain was sequenced in a study of cytomegalovirus exposure and HLA in healthy donors. Study conclusions and caveats: Compared with the roughly 700-donor mean, an Asian-associated ancestry cluster reportedly had fewer N-insertions, according to a later analysis. A classifier reportedly called cytomegalovirus status with high sensitivity and specificity.

PCR amplification relied on 60 Vbeta primers (plus 13 Jbeta primers). Original processing notes: Roughly 11 million shared chains were among some 80 million unique TCR beta chains counted in a later analysis. Sequencing was performed with immunoSEQ multiplex PCR; in TCRdb, only in-frame clones are kept and a portion is missing. V and J calls and clone size come straight from that table; D and trimming were deduced from the DNA. The repertoire consists of around 240,000 clones, with more than 75% occurring once and the leading ten covering 5.4%. Germline values: CDR1 LGHNA, CDR2 YSLEER. This CDR3 region has 12 residues. Trimming cost V 0 bases and J 12 bases, with 11 bases left between them. Comments on this clone: Its antigen is not identified.

The source material was PBMCs. The chain links TRBV4-3 to TRBJ1-2; D gene ambiguous. The clonotype comes from a middle-aged woman in good health and CMV-seropositive. The CDR3 DNA follows: TGCGCCAGCAGCCAAGATTGGAGGGCTCACACCTTC. Its protein product is CASSQDWRAHTF.